Listed below are T cell receptor beta chains from one sample, sequenced in a study of T cells in Graves' hyperthyroidism and ophthalmopathy. TCRdb re-derived calls from the multiplex PCR reads in MiXCR, one entry per CDR3 protein. The data contain fewer than 450,000 distinct CDR3 sequences, 11% to 15% of them seen just once; the ten biggest clones take up under 30%. Sequencing input: blood. The receptors here all came from a man aged 50 or older with Graves' ophthalmopathy. Each CDR3 is given without its conserved first and last residue. A D gene is named only where the DNA matches it firmly. Where a row states a size, it is once, few, many or the class of an expanded clone; other rows omit it.

NA	TRBV29-1	TRBJ2-5	TRBD2	SVVGGFGGGAETQY
NA	TRBV18	TRBJ1-5	NA	ASSPPGDQPRH
many	TRBV11-2	TRBJ1-1	NA	ASSSSRAGEAF
few	TRBV5-1	TRBJ2-5	NA	ASSLGAKETQY
once	TRBV12-5	TRBJ2-5	NA	ASAQTGLRETQY
many	TRBV29-1	TRBJ1-1	TRBD1	SVGPGTGLNTEAF
many	TRBV9	TRBJ1-1	NA	ASSVNPNTEAF
NA	TRBV6-9	TRBJ2-1	NA	ASSYLGLGNEQF
few	TRBV7-9	TRBJ1-1	NA	ASSPIVAEAF
few	TRBV6-5	TRBJ1-2	TRBD1	ASSYSLTGGPYGYT
NA	TRBV6-1	TRBJ1-5	TRBD1	ASSAFPLLDRSNQPQH
many	TRBV27	TRBJ2-5	TRBD2	ASSSASGVETQY
many	TRBV15	TRBJ2-5	NA	ATSRDIGGVETQY
many	TRBV11-2	TRBJ2-6	NA	ASSFTPSNGANVLT
many	TRBV28	TRBJ2-5	NA	ASKFVGRGQGETQY
many	TRBV29-1	TRBJ2-7	TRBD1	SVEGGETGVRSSYEQY
NA	TRBV2	TRBJ2-3	TRBD2	ASSETSGRNPDTQY
NA	TRBV3-1	TRBJ2-7	NA	ASSQVASDEQY
many	TRBV20-1	TRBJ2-7	NA	SAREASGGRREWYEQY
many	TRBV2	TRBJ1-1	NA	ASSASRGTEAF
few	TRBV6-1	TRBJ2-3	NA	ASSEALHGQDTQY
few	TRBV6-5	TRBJ2-1	TRBD2	ASSYSRGDNEQF
NA	TRBV7-9	TRBJ2-1	TRBD2	ASSPIAGGKDEQF
few	TRBV3-1	TRBJ1-6	NA	ASSGARGGSPLH
many	TRBV11-2	TRBJ1-4	NA	ASSLMGGGSNEKLF
few	TRBV6-5	TRBJ1-1	NA	ASSYGAEAF
NA	TRBV3-1	TRBJ1-3	NA	ASSQGGTVFGNTIY
many	TRBV7-9	TRBJ2-7	TRBD2	ASSPGSSGVYEQY
many	TRBV12-3/TRBV12-4	TRBJ1-4	TRBD1	ASSSDRGRKLF
NA	TRBV9	TRBJ2-5	TRBD2	ASSVGPSGRETQY
NA	TRBV19	TRBJ2-7	NA	AGSLGRSYEQY
NA	TRBV20-1	TRBJ2-5	NA	SASPGGAETQY
many	TRBV6-2/TRBV6-3	TRBJ2-3	NA	ASSDSSSTDTQY
NA	TRBV9	TRBJ2-7	TRBD1	ASSVVPGQGYEQY
few	TRBV20-1	TRBJ1-4	NA	SANGRGSGNNEKLF
NA	TRBV7-2	TRBJ2-3	TRBD2	ASSQFPPGLAGGPTDTQY
many	TRBV20-1	TRBJ2-7	NA	SARVIAGTSEQY
NA	TRBV11-1	TRBJ2-7	NA	ASSSSPGPLYEQY
many	TRBV5-5	TRBJ2-7	NA	ASSFEDVSWY
many	TRBV5-1	TRBJ2-3	NA	ASGERGTGLPTDTQY
NA	TRBV5-1	TRBJ1-4	NA	ASSPGSGDSNEKLF
many	TRBV5-5	TRBJ2-5	TRBD1	ASSLPPRDRGGETQY
many	TRBV10-3	TRBJ1-1	TRBD1	AISVGGQGKESEAF
few	TRBV20-1	TRBJ2-2	NA	SARVINTGELF
many	TRBV7-8	TRBJ2-3	NA	ASSFVGSVDTQY
NA	TRBV20-1	TRBJ2-7	TRBD2	SARNQREVYEQY
many	TRBV7-9	TRBJ2-1	NA	ASSLGFLRRAYNEQF
NA	TRBV24-1	TRBJ2-1	TRBD2	ATSDPGTSARDEQF
many	TRBV6-1	TRBJ1-5	TRBD1	ASSGTGSNQPQH
NA	TRBV6-1	TRBJ2-3	TRBD2	ASSEIAGYSDTQY
NA	TRBV7-2	TRBJ2-5	NA	ASSLLSGTQY
many	TRBV10-3	TRBJ2-7	NA	AISVQVNYEQY
few	TRBV5-4	TRBJ2-1	NA	ASSLAAGRSYNEQF
many	TRBV4-1	TRBJ1-5	TRBD1	ASSHEHRTGGELGNQPQH